The 15 T cell receptor beta chains given below trace back to one sample, sequenced in a study of memory B cells and T cells in multiple sclerosis. After stimulus-free culture, autoproliferating CFSE-dim and non-proliferating CFSE-high T cells were sequenced separately. Replicate wells were pooled after more than 6 days of stimulus-free culture of some 50 million CFSE-labeled PBMCs. Clones were sequenced by immunoSEQ multiplex PCR, and TCRdb holds only the in-frame ones, with some missing. This table holds 32,000 or so clones, about 84% found once. No antigen has been identified for these receptors. The sample was PBMCs from blood kept in culture. The receptors were sampled from a human donor with multiple sclerosis.

The gene calls are TRBV18 and TRBJ2-1; 14 bases map to TRBD2. CDR1 is KGHSH and CDR2 is LQKENI in the germline V gene. V trimming: 5 bases; J trimming: 1 base; junction bases outside the gene matches: 7. This CDR3 has 18 residues. CDR3 DNA sequence: TGTGCCAGCTCAACGGGACTAGCGGGAGCCAAGTCCTACAATGAGCAGTTCTTC. Translating gives CASSTGLAGAKSYNEQFF.

V usage is TRBV18 and J usage is TRBJ1-3, with D maybe TRBD1 (5 bases). Trimming left V 2 bases short and J 0 bases short, with 17 bases between. Germline V CDR1 and CDR2: KGHSH, LQKENI. CDR3 length equals 18 residues. The CDR3 here is CASSPIVQGAYSGNTIYF. The CDR3 coding sequence is TGTGCCAGCTCACCAATCGTTCAGGGTGCCTACTCTGGAAACACCATATATTTT.

With respect to this clone: At one end, the junction sequence differs from germline, possibly due to a read error. CDR3 sequence (DNA): TGTGCTAGCAGCTCAGGAAGGGCTGGGGCCAACGTCCTGACTTTC. Amino acids: CASSSGRAGANVLTF. The genes are TRBV7-7 and TRBJ2-6; D gene unclear. Germline V gene sequence: CDR1 SSHAT, CDR2 FNYEAQ (reference sequence). The CDR3 is 15 amino acids.

The chain combines TRBV5-1 with TRBJ2-5; D might be TRBD2 (7 bases). V was trimmed by 5 bases and J by 4 bases, leaving 15 bases between them. The CDR3 length is 14 residues. In germline, CDR1 is SGHRS, CDR2 YFSETQ. Here the CDR3 reads CASSRPGGRETQYF. The CDR3 nucleotides read TGCGCCAGCAGTCGGCCCGGGGGGCGAGAGACCCAGTACTTC.

The chain joins TRBV4-1 to TRBJ2-7, with D possibly matching TRBD1 (5 bases). Germline V gene data show CDR1 as MGHRA and CDR2 as YSYEKL. With 2 bases removed from V and 4 bases from J, the gap between germline ends came to 18 bases. CDR3 length: 16 amino acids. CDR3 sequence reads: CASSQIVAGWVYEQYF. CDR3 sequence (DNA): TGCGCCAGCAGCCAAATTGTGGCAGGGTGGGTTTACGAGCAGTACTTC.

The chain links TRBV28 to TRBJ1-5; 9 nucleotides line up with TRBD1. Per the germline V gene, CDR1 is MDHEN and CDR2 is SYDVKM. The CDR3 extends over 14 amino acids. The V segment lost 8 bases and the J segment 5 bases; nucleotides outside the gene matches: 7. DNA of the CDR3: TGTGCCAGCGGAAGGGACAGGGTGCATCAGCCCCAGCATTTT. It is translated as CASGRDRVHQPQHF. The variable domain in full, completed from reference TRBV28 and TRBJ1-5, reads DVKVTQSSRYLVKRTGEKVFLECVQDMDHENMFWYRQDPGLGLRLIYFSYDVKMKEKGDIPEGYSVSREKKERFSLILESASTNQTSMYLCASGRDRVHQPQHFGDGTRLSIL.

Concerning this clone: Other DNA sequences of this sample code for an identical CDR3. The chain couples TRBV5-6 to TRBJ2-1; tentative D call: TRBD1 (6 bases). The CDR3 runs 15 residues. Germline V gives CDR1 SGHDT, CDR2 YYEEEE. V was trimmed by 4 bases and J by 4 bases, leaving 15 bases between them. This CDR3 is CASSLDRKKYNEQFF. CDR3 coding DNA: TGTGCCAGCAGCCTTGACAGGAAAAAGTACAATGAGCAGTTCTTC.

The CDR3 bases are TGTGCCAGCAGCCCAGACCCCAGGGACCCCTATGGCTACACCTTC. This gives the protein CASSPDPRDPYGYTF. The chain recombines TRBV5-4 with TRBJ1-2; D possibly corresponds to TRBD1 (5 bases). CDR3 length: 15 residues. Germline CDR1 and CDR2: SGHNT and YYREEE (reference sequence). The V and J ends lost 4 bases and 4 bases respectively, with 17 bases between them.

DNA for the CDR3: TGCGCCAACCCGGGACTAGCGGGGGGAGAGGACAATGAGCAGTTCTTC. Its translation is CANPGLAGGEDNEQFF. V gene TRBV10-2 combines with J gene TRBJ2-1; TRBD2 matches at 15 bases. Trimming at V came to 10 bases and at J to 5 bases, leaving 9 bases not matched to a gene. The CDR3 runs to 16 residues. Germline-derived CDR1 and CDR2 are WSHSY and SAAADI.

This chain uses TRBV13 with TRBJ1-1; TRBD1 matches 8 bases. Per germline, CDR1 PRHDT and CDR2 FYEKMQ (reference sequence). The CDR3 loop spans 14 amino acids. V dropped 4 bases and J dropped 5; count of bases not matched to a gene: 6. The CDR3 DNA reads as TGTGCCAGCAGCTATACAGGGGGTCTGACTGAAGCTTTCTTT. This sequence encodes CASSYTGGLTEAFF.

The chain couples TRBV5-1 to TRBJ2-3; D may be TRBD2 (5 bases). The V end lost 2 bases, the J end lost 6 bases, and 16 bases lay between the germline ends. CDR1 SGHRS and CDR2 YFSETQ come from the germline V gene. The CDR3 sequence is 15 residues long. CDR3 region: CASSFRGMVADTQYF. CDR3 DNA: TGCGCCAGCAGCTTCCGGGGAATGGTTGCGGATACGCAGTATTTT.

The V gene is TRBV2, the J gene TRBJ2-1; unclear D gene. Germline values: CDR1 SNHLY, CDR2 FYNNEI. Between the trimmed V and J ends, which lost 7 bases and 5 bases, there was a span of 3 bases. The CDR3 runs to 10 residues. CDR3 sequence reads: CASTHNEQFF. The DNA of the CDR3 is TGTGCCAGCACACACAATGAGCAGTTCTTC.

This chain joins TRBV27 and TRBJ2-1; 14 positions match TRBD2. From germline, CDR1 is MNHEY and CDR2 SMNVEV (reference sequence). J lost 5 bases, V lost 4 bases, and 10 bases had no gene match. The CDR3 contains 18 residues. The CDR3 protein is CASSSRWTGLAGDNEQFF. The CDR3 DNA follows: TGTGCCAGCAGTTCCAGGTGGACGGGACTAGCGGGAGACAATGAGCAGTTCTTC.

This chain uses TRBV5-1 with TRBJ2-1, with 14 bases lining up with TRBD2. The length of the CDR3 is 18 residues. With 4 bases clipped from V and 0 bases from J, the junction kept 6 bases outside the gene matches. Germline loops: CDR1 SGHRS, CDR2 YFSETQ. The CDR3 sequence is CASSVGLAGGLSYNEQFF. The CDR3 DNA reads as TGCGCCAGCAGCGTCGGACTAGCGGGGGGCCTCTCCTACAATGAGCAGTTCTTC. Full variable domain (outside the CDR3, taken from reference TRBV5-1 and TRBJ2-1): KAGVTQTPRYLIKTRGQQVTLSCSPISGHRSVSWYQQTPGQGLQFLFEYFSETQRNKGNFPGRFSGRQFSNSRSEMNVSTLELGDSALYLCASSVGLAGGLSYNEQFFGPGTRLTVL.

The chain uses TRBV7-2 and TRBJ2-2; D gene uncertain. This CDR3 contains 14 residues. The germline V gene has CDR1 SGHTA and CDR2 FQGNSA. V was pared by 0 bases and J by 4 bases, with 6 bases between. The CDR3: CASSLALGTGELFF. In DNA form, the CDR3 reads TGTGCCAGCAGCTTAGCGTTGGGCACCGGGGAGCTGTTTTTT.